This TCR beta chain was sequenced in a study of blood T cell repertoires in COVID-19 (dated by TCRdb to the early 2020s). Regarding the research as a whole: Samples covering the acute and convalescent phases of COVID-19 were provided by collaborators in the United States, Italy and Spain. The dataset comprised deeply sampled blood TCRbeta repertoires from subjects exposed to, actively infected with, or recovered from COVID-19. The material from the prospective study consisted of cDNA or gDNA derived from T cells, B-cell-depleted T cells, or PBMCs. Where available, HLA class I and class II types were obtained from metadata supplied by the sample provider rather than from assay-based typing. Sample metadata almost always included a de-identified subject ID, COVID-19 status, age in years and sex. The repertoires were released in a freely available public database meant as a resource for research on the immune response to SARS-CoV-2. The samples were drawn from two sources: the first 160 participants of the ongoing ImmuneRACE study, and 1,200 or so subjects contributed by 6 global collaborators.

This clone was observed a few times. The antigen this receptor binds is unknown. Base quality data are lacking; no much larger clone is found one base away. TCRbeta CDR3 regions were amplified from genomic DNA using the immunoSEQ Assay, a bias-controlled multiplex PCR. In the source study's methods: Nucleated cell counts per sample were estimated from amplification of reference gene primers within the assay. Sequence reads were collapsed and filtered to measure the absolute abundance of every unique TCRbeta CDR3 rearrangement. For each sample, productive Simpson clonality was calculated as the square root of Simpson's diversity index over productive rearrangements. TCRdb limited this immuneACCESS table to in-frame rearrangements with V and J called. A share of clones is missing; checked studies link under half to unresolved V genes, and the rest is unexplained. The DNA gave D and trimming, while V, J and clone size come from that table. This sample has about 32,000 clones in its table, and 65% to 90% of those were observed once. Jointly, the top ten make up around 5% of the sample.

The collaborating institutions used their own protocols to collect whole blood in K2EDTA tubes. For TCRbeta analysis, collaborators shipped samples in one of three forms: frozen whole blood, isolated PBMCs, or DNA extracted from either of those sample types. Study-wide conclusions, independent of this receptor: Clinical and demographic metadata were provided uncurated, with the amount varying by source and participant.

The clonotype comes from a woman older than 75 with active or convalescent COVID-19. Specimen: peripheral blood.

At the DNA level, the sequence is TGTGCCAGCAGCTTTGGCAGGTTCTACGAGCAGTACTTC. Translated, it gives CASSFGRFYEQYF. The receptor chain draws on TRBV7-2 and TRBJ2-7; the D gene remains uncertain. The germline V gene yields SGHTA for CDR1 and FQGNSA for CDR2. V is reduced by 3 bases and J by 3 bases, leaving a spacing of 9 bases between them. The CDR3 spans 13 residues, from the cysteine through the phenylalanine. The read is trimmed to its CDR3 DNA, 39 bases read in frame from base 1.